This T cell receptor beta chain appears in the sequencing data of a study of cytomegalovirus exposure and HLA in healthy donors. Background on the study: Early released data had about 85 million unique TCRs, all coming from HLA-typed donors.

Trimming removed 4 bases from V and 4 bases from J, with 15 bases in between. CDR1 ENHRY and CDR2 SYGVKD come from the germline V gene. There are 15 residues in the CDR3. A multiplex PCR was run with 60 Vbeta primers and 13 Jbeta primers. Here immunoSEQ multiplex PCR was the method, and the copy in TCRdb shows in-frame clones only, minus some. The sample lists some 130,000 clones; approximately 60% were seen once. This receptor was taken from a woman between 40 and 50 years old in good health and CMV-seronegative. The rearrangement joins TRBV10-3 to TRBJ2-3, with a weak D call TRBD2 (7 bases). Specimen: PBMCs. The CDR3 spells CAISGRGGVADTQYF. The CDR3 nucleotides read TGTGCCATCAGTGGGAGGGGGGGAGTTGCAGATACGCAGTATTTT.